The following is a T cell receptor beta chain sequence with its context. What it binds is not known. The sample comes from a study of response to subunit inactivated influenza vaccine. Study-level results: That few new T cells are recruited by each seasonal influenza vaccination was the authors' suggestion.

TCRdb passed the RT-PCR reads through MiXCR, listing each CDR3 protein once. In the table there are approximately 700,000 distinct CDR3 sequences, approximately 15% of which are singletons. The germline CDR1 and CDR2 sequences are SGHTA and FQGTGA. J was trimmed by 7 bases and V by 1 base; bases with no gene match: 10. This CDR3 region has 18 residues. Sequenced here: PBMCs from blood, sampled about 13 days after vaccination. The TCR sequence derives from a man over 45 who received an inactivated influenza vaccine. The genes are TRBV7-3 and TRBJ2-2; TRBD2 matches at 12 bases. The CDR3 bases are TGTGCCAGCAGCTTAAACCCCCCGACTAGCGGGAGAAGCGGGGAGCTGTTTTTT. Translation gives CASSLNPPTSGRSGELFF. Complete variable domain (other parts from reference TRBV7-3 and TRBJ2-2): GAGVSQTPSNKVTEKGKYVELRCDPISGHTALYWYRQSLGQGPEFLIYFQGTGAADDSGLPNDRFFAVRPEGSVSTLKIQRTERGDSAVYLCASSLNPPTSGRSGELFFGEGSRLTVL.